This entry concerns a single TCR beta chain. These data come from a study of blood T cell repertoires in COVID-19. On the study more broadly: Italy, Spain and the United States were the sources of the convalescent and acute COVID-19 samples. T cells, B-cell-depleted T cells, or PBMCs supplied cDNA or gDNA.

The repertoire was sequenced with immunoSEQ multiplex PCR; TCRdb's copy has only in-frame clones and lacks some. The sample records around 100,000 clones, around four fifths being singletons. V was cut by 5 bases and J by 4 bases, with 11 bases left in between. The CDR3 consists of 13 residues. The V gene's germline CDR1 is PRHDT and CDR2 FYEKMQ (reference sequence). This chain joins TRBV13 and TRBJ1-2; TRBD1 is a possible D gene (6 bases). Sequencing used peripheral blood. The clonotype originates from a human donor in a cohort sampled during active COVID-19. The CDR3 nucleotides are TGTGCCAGCAGCCAACAGGGTTTCTATGGCTACACCTTC. This encodes CASSQQGFYGYTF.